This note documents a single T cell receptor (beta chain) sequence. Antigen specificity is unknown. The entry originates in a study of response to subunit inactivated influenza vaccine. Study findings and constraints: The study's authors posited that every seasonal influenza vaccination enlists few new T cells.

TCRdb analysed the RT-PCR reads with MiXCR anew, one entry per CDR3 protein. The sample records approximately 160,000 distinct CDR3 sequences, about 10% being singletons. CDR1 is SGHTA, CDR2 FQGNSA, per germline. Trimming removed 5 bases from V and 2 bases from J, with 18 bases in between. The CDR3 consists of 17 residues. The TCR sequence derives from a man between 50 and 75 years old who received an inactivated influenza vaccine. The genes are TRBV7-2 and TRBJ2-2, with a tentative D call TRBD2 (6 bases). The material was CD8+ T cells sorted from PBMCs, obtained 23 months after vaccination. The CDR3 DNA reads as TGTGCCAGCAGCCCATGGTTGGGCGGGATAAACACCGGGGAGCTGTTTTTT. Its protein is CASSPWLGGINTGELFF.